This T cell receptor (beta chain) was captured by sequencing in a study of CD8 T cells in ankylosing spondylitis. Study-level results: Matched synovial fluid from ankylosing spondylitis patients was reported to be enriched for disease-linked clones. Disease-linked clones had a CD8+ phenotype and relatively low frequency in peripheral blood. In ankylosing spondylitis blood, a motif of roughly 8 highly homologous TCR beta variants appeared characteristic. Before this, some motif variants had been reported in reactive arthritis synovial fluid and blood.

This CDR3 comprises 16 residues. The germline CDR1 and CDR2 sequences are MDHEN and SYDVKM. After removal of 3 bases from V and 1 base from J, the junction contained 7 bases not matched to a gene. There are many counts of this clonotype. Its cognate antigen is unknown. TCRdb used MiXCR to reprocess the 5' RACE reads, holding one entry per CDR3 protein. The sample shows hundreds of thousands of distinct CDR3 sequences, approximately 8% of them seen only once. The chain joins TRBV28 to TRBJ1-1; 8 bases agree with TRBD1. Sequences were obtained from blood, either unsorted or a sorted T cell fraction (not recorded which). This sequence originates from a female donor with ankylosing spondylitis or in good health (not recorded which). The CDR3 protein is CASSLRQGLWNTEAFF. The DNA of the CDR3 is TGTGCCAGCAGTTTGAGACAGGGGTTATGGAACACTGAAGCTTTCTTT.